This TCR beta chain emerged from a study of T cells after yellow fever vaccination. Findings and limits, study-wide: Repertoires sorted by FACS could include abundant clonotypes that are contaminants from the bulk population. The study found a weaker secondary response that peaked faster, day 5 versus 15. Detected again after the booster were most primary-vaccination clones, at about 96% CD4 and approximately 87% CD8.

Synthesis of TCR cDNA relied on 5'RACE template switching, which attached a universal primer site and UMIs. TCRdb called the 5' RACE reads again in MiXCR, with one record for every CDR3 protein. The sample includes a few hundred thousand distinct CDR3 sequences, over 10% seen only once; the top ten take 0.4% to 0.55%. This clonotype was observed a handful of times. The antigen remains undetermined. The specimen comprised CD4+ T cells sorted from PBMCs, sampled 45 days after the yellow fever booster vaccination. The origin of this receptor is a man younger than 40 who received the YFV17D yellow fever vaccine.

The CDR3 sequence: CSARGQSGANVLTF. The DNA of the CDR3 is TGCAGTGCTCGCGGACAGTCTGGGGCCAACGTCCTGACTTTC. The rearrangement links TRBV20-1 to TRBJ2-6, with TRBD1 as a possible D gene (6 bases). The V gene's germline CDR1 is DFQATT and CDR2 SNEGSKA (reference sequence). V was clipped by 5 bases and J by 1 base, with 9 bases between them. The CDR3 covers 14 residues.